These 3 T cell receptor beta chains were all obtained from the same sample, sequenced in a study of cytomegalovirus exposure and HLA in healthy donors. Generated by immunoSEQ multiplex PCR, the TCRdb table keeps only in-frame clones and is missing some. The table shows 120,000 to 150,000 clones, with 87% occurring only once. The sequenced sample was PBMCs. The receptors stem from a man between 18 and 29 years old in good health and CMV-seropositive.

The table lists this clone with many counts. The same CDR3 can be traced to other DNA sequences in this sample. The chain links TRBV5-1 to TRBJ2-1; D remains ambiguous. The V end was cut by 0 bases, the J end by 5 bases, with 9 bases between. The germline CDR1 and CDR2 sequences are SGHRS and YFSETQ. The CDR3 covers 14 residues. CDR3 nucleotide sequence: TGCGCCAGCAGCTTGGACGGCGGAAACAATGAGCAGTTCTTC. Its translation: CASSLDGGNNEQFF.

The rearrangement links TRBV5-1 to TRBJ1-4, with D hard to call. This CDR3 comprises 15 residues. The V end was cut by 5 bases, the J end by 0 bases, with 11 bases between. Germline CDR1 reads SGHRS; CDR2 reads YFSETQ. The CDR3 here is CASRSAQATNEKLFF. In nucleotides, the CDR3 is TGCGCCAGCAGATCTGCTCAGGCAACTAATGAAAAACTGTTTTTT.

This sequence joins TRBV5-4 and TRBJ2-3; 7 bases match TRBD1. CDR1 is SGHNT, CDR2 YYREEE, per germline (reference sequence). V dropped 3 bases and J dropped 3; count of bases not matched to a gene: 7. The CDR3 has 15 amino acids. CDR3 in amino acids: CASSWGQPTTDTQYF. Written as DNA, the CDR3 is TGTGCCAGCAGCTGGGGACAGCCCACAACAGATACGCAGTATTTT.